This entry features one T cell receptor beta chain sequence. The antigen is undetermined. Treatment in this sample: approximately nine-day PBMC culture with coronavirus spike peptide pools or control peptides (ViraFEST assay). The unexposed donor provided CD4+ T cells, which were taken before the COVID-19 pandemic (2011-2018). ViraFEST used peptide pools to expand antigen-specific T cells and subsequently sequenced their TCRs. Each well received fewer than 2.5 million PBMCs, cultured with roughly 9.9 IU/ml IL-2 and approximately 10 ug/ml peptide pools. Four cold-coronavirus spikes and SARS-CoV-2 S/N served to probe CD4+ T cells taken from unexposed donors, cells permitting. The source of the sample is a study of vaccination and CD4 T cells after COVID-19. Cultured CD4+ T cells had their DNA profiled by the Oncomine TCR Beta short-read assay. Extraction of genomic DNA was performed on cultured CD4+ T cells. TCRdb re-called the PCR reads through MiXCR, storing one row per CDR3 protein. Of roughly 9,000 distinct CDR3 sequences in the sample, about 35% were seen once.

The CDR3 runs 16 residues. The germline gives CDR1 MNHNS, CDR2 SASEGT. V was shortened by 3 bases and J by 0 bases, with 14 bases between the two germline ends. This sequence joins TRBV6-1 and TRBJ1-2, with D uncertain. The sequencing input was CD4+ T cells from blood, cultured in vitro. The source of this sequence is a human donor in good health. The CDR3 DNA follows: TGTGCCAGCAGTGATAGTCGATGGGGAACTAACTATGGCTACACCTTC. It encodes CASSDSRWGTNYGYTF.